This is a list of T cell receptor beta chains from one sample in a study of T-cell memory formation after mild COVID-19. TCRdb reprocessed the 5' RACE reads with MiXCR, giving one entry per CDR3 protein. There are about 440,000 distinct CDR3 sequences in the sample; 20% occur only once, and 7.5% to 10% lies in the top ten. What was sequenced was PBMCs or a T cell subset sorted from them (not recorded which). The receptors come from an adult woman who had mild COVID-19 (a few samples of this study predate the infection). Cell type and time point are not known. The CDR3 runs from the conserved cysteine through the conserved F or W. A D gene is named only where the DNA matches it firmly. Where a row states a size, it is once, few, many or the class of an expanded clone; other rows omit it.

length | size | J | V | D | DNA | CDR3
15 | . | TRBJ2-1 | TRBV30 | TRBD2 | TGTGCCTGGGCTAGCGGGGGCCCACCCTACAATGAGCAGTTCTTC | CAWASGGPPYNEQFF
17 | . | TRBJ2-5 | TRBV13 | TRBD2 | TGTGCCAGCAGCCACGGACTAGCGGGGATGTACCAAGAGACCCAGTACTTC | CASSHGLAGMYQETQYF
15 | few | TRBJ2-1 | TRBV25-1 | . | TGTGCCAGCAGTGCCGGGACTTCGCATTACAATGAGCAGTTCTTC | CASSAGTSHYNEQFF
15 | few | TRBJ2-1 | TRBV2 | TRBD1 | TGTGCCAGCAGCCCCGGGACAGGGCCTTTCAATGAGCAGTTCTTC | CASSPGTGPFNEQFF
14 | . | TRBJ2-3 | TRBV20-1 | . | TGCAGTGCTAGATATCCCGGGGTCACAGATACGCAGTATTTT | CSARYPGVTDTQYF
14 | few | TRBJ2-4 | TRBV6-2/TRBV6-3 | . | TGTGCCAGCAGCGATGCAGGGGTTAGGAACATTCAGTACTTC | CASSDAGVRNIQYF
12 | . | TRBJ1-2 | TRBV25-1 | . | TGTGCCAGCAGTGCCCCGGACTATGGCTACACCTTC | CASSAPDYGYTF
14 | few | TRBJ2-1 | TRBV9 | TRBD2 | TGTGCCAGCAGCGTTGGCGGGGGGGCACGTGAGCAGTTCTTC | CASSVGGGAREQFF
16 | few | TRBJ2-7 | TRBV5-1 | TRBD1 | TGCGCCAGCAGCTTTGACCAGGGGACAGCCCTCTACGAGCAGTACTTC | CASSFDQGTALYEQYF
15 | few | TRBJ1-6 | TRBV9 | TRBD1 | TGTGCCAGCAGCGAGGGGCGACAGGGTAATTCACCCCTCCACTTT | CASSEGRQGNSPLHF
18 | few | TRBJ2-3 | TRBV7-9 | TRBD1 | TGTGCCAGCAGCCTCCGGGACAGGGGGCGTTTAGGCACAGATACGCAGTATTTT | CASSLRDRGRLGTDTQYF
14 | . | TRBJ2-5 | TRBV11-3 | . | TGTGCCAGCAGCTTAGAGGCGTACCAAGAGACCCAGTACTTC | CASSLEAYQETQYF
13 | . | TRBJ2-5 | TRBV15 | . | TGTGCCACCCGCGCAAGGGGGCAAGAGACCCAGTACTTC | CATRARGQETQYF
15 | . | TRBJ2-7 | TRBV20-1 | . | TGCAGTGCTATCTCTAAACTAGGACCTTCCTACGAGCAGTACTTC | CSAISKLGPSYEQYF
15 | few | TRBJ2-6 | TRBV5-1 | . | TGCGCCAGCAGCTACGTCCTGACTGGGGCCAACGTCCTGACTTTC | CASSYVLTGANVLTF
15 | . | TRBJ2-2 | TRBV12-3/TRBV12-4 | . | TGTGCCAGCAGTTTGACATCAAGAGACACCGGGGAGCTGTTTTTT | CASSLTSRDTGELFF
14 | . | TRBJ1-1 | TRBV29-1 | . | TGCAGCGCCAACGGGGACTGGGCGAACACTGAAGCTTTCTTT | CSANGDWANTEAFF
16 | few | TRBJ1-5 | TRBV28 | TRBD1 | TGTGCCAGCAGCCTTACCGGGACAGGGGTGGCTCAGCCCCAGCATTTT | CASSLTGTGVAQPQHF
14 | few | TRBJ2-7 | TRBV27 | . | TGTGCCAGCAGCTGGACAGCGAGCTCCTACGAGCAGTACTTC | CASSWTASSYEQYF
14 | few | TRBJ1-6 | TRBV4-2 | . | TGTGCCAGCAGCCAAGATAGAAATGACTCACCCCTCCACTTT | CASSQDRNDSPLHF
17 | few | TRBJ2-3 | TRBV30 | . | TGTGCCTGGAGGTGGCCCTTGGGGGGCGGTAGTACAGATACGCAGTATTTT | CAWRWPLGGGSTDTQYF
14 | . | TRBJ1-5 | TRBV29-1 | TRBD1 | TGCAGCGTTGAAGCTAAGGGGGCAGGTCAGCCCCAGCATTTT | CSVEAKGAGQPQHF
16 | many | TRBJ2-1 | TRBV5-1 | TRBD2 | TGCGCCAGCAGCTCCAGACTAGCGGGGGGTTACAATGAGCAGTTCTTC | CASSSRLAGGYNEQFF
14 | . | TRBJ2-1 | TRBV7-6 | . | TGTGCCAGCACCGAGTCCAACTCCGGGACAGAGCAGTTCTTC | CASTESNSGTEQFF
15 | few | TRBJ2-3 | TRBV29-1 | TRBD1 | TGCAGCGTTGAAAGGGGGACAGCCCACACAGATACGCAGTATTTT | CSVERGTAHTDTQYF
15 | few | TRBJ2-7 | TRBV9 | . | TGTGCCAGCAGCGTAGACCCAGGGAGCTTATACGAGCAGTACTTC | CASSVDPGSLYEQYF
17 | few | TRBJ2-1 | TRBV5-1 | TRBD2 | TGCGCCAGCAGCTTGGCGGGACTAGCGGGAGCGCAAAATGAGCAGTTCTTC | CASSLAGLAGAQNEQFF
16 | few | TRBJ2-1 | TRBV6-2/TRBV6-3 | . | TGTGCCAGCAGTGACGGAGGGGCAGGGATGAACAATGAGCAGTTCTTC | CASSDGGAGMNNEQFF
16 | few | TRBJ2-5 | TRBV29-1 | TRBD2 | TGCAGCGTTGAAGGCCTAGCGGGCGCAATACAAGAGACCCAGTACTTC | CSVEGLAGAIQETQYF
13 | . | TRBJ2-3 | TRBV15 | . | TGTGCCACGGGGGGCGGGAGTACAGATACGCAGTATTTT | CATGGGSTDTQYF
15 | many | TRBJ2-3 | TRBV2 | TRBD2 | TGTGCCAGCAGTGACCCTAGCGGGAGTCGGGGTACGCAGTATTTT | CASSDPSGSRGTQYF
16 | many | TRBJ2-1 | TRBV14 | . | TGTGCCAGCAGCCAAGATCTTTTCAGCTCCTACAATGAGCAGTTCTTC | CASSQDLFSSYNEQFF
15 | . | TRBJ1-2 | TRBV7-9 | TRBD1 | TGTGCCAGCAGCCCTCCTGGACAGGGGCCCTATGGCTACACCTTC | CASSPPGQGPYGYTF
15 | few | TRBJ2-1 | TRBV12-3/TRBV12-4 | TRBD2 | TGTGCCAGCAGTCCCCGGACTAGCGATTACAATGAGCAGTTCTTC | CASSPRTSDYNEQFF
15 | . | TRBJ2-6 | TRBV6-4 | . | TGTGCCAGCAGTGTTCGGTTTTCTGGGGCCAACGTCCTGACTTTC | CASSVRFSGANVLTF
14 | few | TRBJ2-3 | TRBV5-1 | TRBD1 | TGCGCCAGCAGCTTCGGACAGGGTGCAGATACGCAGTATTTT | CASSFGQGADTQYF
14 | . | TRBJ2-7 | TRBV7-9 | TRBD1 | TGTGCCAGCAGCCAGCCGGACAGGGGGCACTGGCAGTACTTC | CASSQPDRGHWQYF
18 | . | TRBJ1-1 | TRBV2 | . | TGTGCCAGTGGCCTGGCAGGGTCCAATTCGGTAATGAACACTGAAGCTTTCTTT | CASGLAGSNSVMNTEAFF
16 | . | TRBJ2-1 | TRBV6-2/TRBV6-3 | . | TGTGCCAGCAGTTACTCCCGGGACTCTGCCCTCAATGAGCAGTTCTTC | CASSYSRDSALNEQFF
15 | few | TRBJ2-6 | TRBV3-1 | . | TGTGCCAGCAGCCAAGCGTATGGGGCTGCTAACGTCCTGACTTTC | CASSQAYGAANVLTF
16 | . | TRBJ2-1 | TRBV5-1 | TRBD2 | TGCGCCAGCAGCTTGTATACTAGCGGGGGGTACAATGAGCAGTTCTTC | CASSLYTSGGYNEQFF
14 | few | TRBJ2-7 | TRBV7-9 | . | TGTGCCAGCAGCAACCGGGACACCACCTACGAGCAGTACTTC | CASSNRDTTYEQYF
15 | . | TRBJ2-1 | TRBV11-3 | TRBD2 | TGTGCCAGCAGCCCGACTAGCTTCGGGCGCAATGAGCAGTTCTTC | CASSPTSFGRNEQFF
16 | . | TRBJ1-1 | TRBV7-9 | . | TGTGCCAGCAGCGCCTTACAGGGAGTGGCGAACACTGAAGCTTTCTTT | CASSALQGVANTEAFF
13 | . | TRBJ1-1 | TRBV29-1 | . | TGCAGCGTTCAGTGGGGGTTGGACACTGAAGCTTTCTTT | CSVQWGLDTEAFF
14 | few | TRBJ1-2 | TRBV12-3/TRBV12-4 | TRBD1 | TGTGCCAGCAGTAGAGCAGGGGGCGCCTATGGCTACACCTTC | CASSRAGGAYGYTF
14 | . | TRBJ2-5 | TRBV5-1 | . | TGCGCCAGCAGTACAGGGTTAGTCCAAGAGACCCAGTACTTC | CASSTGLVQETQYF
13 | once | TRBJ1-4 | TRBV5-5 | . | TGTGCCAGCAGCTTAGTAAGTGGTGAAAAACTGTTTTTT | CASSLVSGEKLFF
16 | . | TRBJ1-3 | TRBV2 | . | TGTGCCAGCACCGGGGGGGCAGTCATCTCTGGAAACACCATATATTTT | CASTGGAVISGNTIYF
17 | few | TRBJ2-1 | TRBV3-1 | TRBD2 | TGTGCCAGCAGCCAAGTGGGAGGACTAGCGACTTACAATGAGCAGTTCTTC | CASSQVGGLATYNEQFF
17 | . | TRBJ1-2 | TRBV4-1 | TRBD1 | TGCGCCAGCAGCCAACACCTCGGGGACAGGCCAAACTATGGCTACACCTTC | CASSQHLGDRPNYGYTF
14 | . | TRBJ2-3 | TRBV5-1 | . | TGCGCCAGCAGCTTCGGGGCAAGCACAGATACGCAGTATTTT | CASSFGASTDTQYF
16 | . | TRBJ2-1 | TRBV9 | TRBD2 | TGTGCCAGCAGCGCGACTAGCGGGAGTTCGTACAATGAGCAGTTCTTC | CASSATSGSSYNEQFF
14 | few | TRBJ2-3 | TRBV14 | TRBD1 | TGTGCCAGCAGCCAAGATCGGGCAGGGGGCCAGCAGTATTTT | CASSQDRAGGQQYF
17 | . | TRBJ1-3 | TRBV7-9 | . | TGTGCCAGCAGCACTGAATTTGAGGGGAGGTCTGGAAACACCATATATTTT | CASSTEFEGRSGNTIYF
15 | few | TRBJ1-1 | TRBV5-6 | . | TGTGCCAGCAGCTTGGATCTGGACGGGGGCACTGAAGCTTTCTTT | CASSLDLDGGTEAFF
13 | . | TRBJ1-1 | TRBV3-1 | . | TGTGCCAGCAGCACATTCAGGGATACTGAAGCTTTCTTT | CASSTFRDTEAFF